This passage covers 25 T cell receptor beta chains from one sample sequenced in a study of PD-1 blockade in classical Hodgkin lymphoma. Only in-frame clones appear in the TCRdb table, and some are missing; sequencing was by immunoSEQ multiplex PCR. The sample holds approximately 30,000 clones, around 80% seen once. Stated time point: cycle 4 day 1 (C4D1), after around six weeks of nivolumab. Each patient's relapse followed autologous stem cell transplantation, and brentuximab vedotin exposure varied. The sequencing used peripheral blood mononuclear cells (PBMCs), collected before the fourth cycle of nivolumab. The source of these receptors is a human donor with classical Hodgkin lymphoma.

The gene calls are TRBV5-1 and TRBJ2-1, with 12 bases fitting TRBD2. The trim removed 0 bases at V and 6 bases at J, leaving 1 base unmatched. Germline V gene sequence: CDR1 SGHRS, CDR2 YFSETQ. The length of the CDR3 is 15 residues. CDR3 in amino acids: CASSLGTSGINEQFF. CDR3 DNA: TGCGCCAGCAGCTTGGGGACTAGCGGGATCAATGAGCAGTTCTTC. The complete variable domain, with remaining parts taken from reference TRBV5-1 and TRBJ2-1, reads KAGVTQTPRYLIKTRGQQVTLSCSPISGHRSVSWYQQTPGQGLQFLFEYFSETQRNKGNFPGRFSGRQFSNSRSEMNVSTLELGDSALYLCASSLGTSGINEQFFGPGTRLTVL.

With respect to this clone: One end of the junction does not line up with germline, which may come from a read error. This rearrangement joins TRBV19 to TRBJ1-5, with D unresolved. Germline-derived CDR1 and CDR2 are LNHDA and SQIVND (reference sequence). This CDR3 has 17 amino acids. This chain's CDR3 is CASSIDVWQVPYQPQHF. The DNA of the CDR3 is TGTGCCAGTAGTATAGATGTATGGCAGGTTCCTTATCAACCCCAGCATTTT.

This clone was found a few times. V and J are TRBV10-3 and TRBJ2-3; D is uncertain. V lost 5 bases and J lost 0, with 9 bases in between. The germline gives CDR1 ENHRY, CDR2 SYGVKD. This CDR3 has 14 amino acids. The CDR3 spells CAISSRNSTDTQYF. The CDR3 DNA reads TGTGCCATCAGTAGCCGCAATAGCACAGATACGCAGTATTTT.

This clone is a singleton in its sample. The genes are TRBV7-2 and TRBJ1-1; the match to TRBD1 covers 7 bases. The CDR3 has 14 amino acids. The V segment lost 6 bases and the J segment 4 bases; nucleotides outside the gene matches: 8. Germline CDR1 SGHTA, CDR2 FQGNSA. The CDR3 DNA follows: TGTGCCAGCAGTAACAGGGGCCAGGGCACTGAAGCTTTCTTT. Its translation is CASSNRGQGTEAFF.

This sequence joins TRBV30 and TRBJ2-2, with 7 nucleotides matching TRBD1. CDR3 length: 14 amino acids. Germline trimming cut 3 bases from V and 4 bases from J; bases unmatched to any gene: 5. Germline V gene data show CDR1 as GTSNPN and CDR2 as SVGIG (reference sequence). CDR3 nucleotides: TGTGCCTGGAGCCTACACAGGGGCACCGGGGAGCTGTTTTTT. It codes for CAWSLHRGTGELFF.

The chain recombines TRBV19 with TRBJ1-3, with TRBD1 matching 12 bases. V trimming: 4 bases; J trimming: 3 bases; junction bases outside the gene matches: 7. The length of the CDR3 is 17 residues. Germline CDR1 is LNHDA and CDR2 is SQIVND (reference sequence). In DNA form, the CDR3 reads TGTGCCAGTAGTACAACCGGGACAGGGGGCCTTGGAAACACCATATATTTT. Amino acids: CASSTTGTGGLGNTIYF.

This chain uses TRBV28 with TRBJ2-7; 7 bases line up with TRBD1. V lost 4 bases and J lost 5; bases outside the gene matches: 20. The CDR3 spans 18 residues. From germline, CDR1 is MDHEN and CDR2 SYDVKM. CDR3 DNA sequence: TGTGCCAGCAGTTCCCTACAAGGGCGGTACGACAGGGTCAACGAGCAGTACTTC. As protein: CASSSLQGRYDRVNEQYF.

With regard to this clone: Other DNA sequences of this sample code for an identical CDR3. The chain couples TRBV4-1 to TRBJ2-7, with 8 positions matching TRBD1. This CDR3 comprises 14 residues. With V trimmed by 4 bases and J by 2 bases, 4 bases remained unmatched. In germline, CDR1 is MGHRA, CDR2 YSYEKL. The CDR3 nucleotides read TGCGCCAGCAGCCTACGGACAGGGCCCTACGAGCAGTACTTC. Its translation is CASSLRTGPYEQYF.

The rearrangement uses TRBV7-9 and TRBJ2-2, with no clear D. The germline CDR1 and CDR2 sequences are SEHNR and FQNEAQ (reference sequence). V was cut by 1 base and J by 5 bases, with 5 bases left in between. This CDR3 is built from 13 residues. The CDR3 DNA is TGTGCCAGCAGCTTAGGACAAACCGGGGAGCTGTTTTTT. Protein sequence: CASSLGQTGELFF.

This chain's CDR3 is CASRPGLTNEKLFF. DNA of the CDR3: TGTGCCAGCAGGCCAGGGTTAACTAATGAAAAACTGTTTTTT. The rearrangement links TRBV5-4 to TRBJ1-4; possible D gene TRBD1, 5 bases. The V end lost 5 bases, the J end lost 1 base, and 9 bases lay between the germline ends. The V gene's germline CDR1 is SGHNT and CDR2 YYREEE (reference sequence). The CDR3 consists of 14 residues.

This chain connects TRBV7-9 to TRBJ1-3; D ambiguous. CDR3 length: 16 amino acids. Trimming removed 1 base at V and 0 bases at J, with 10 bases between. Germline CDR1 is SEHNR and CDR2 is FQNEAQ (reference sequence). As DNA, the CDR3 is TGTGCCAGCAGCTTAGACATATATAACTCTGGAAACACCATATATTTT. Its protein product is CASSLDIYNSGNTIYF. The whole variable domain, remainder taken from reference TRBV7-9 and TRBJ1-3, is DTGVSQNPRHKITKRGQNVTFRCDPISEHNRLYWYRQTLGQGPEFLTYFQNEAQLEKSRLLSDRFSAERPKGSFSTLEIQRTEQGDSAMYLCASSLDIYNSGNTIYFGEGSWLTVV.

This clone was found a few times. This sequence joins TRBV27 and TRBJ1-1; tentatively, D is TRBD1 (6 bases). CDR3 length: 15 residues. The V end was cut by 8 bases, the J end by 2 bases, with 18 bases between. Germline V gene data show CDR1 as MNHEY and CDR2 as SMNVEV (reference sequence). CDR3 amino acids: CASYLSGALNTEAFF. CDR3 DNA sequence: TGTGCCAGCTACTTGTCAGGGGCCTTAAACACTGAAGCTTTCTTT.

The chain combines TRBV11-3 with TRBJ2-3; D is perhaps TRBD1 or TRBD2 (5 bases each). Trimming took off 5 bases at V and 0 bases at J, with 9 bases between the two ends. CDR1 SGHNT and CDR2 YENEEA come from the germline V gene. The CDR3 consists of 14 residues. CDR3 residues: CASSRDGSTDTQYF. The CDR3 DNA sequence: TGTGCCAGCAGCCGGGACGGCAGCACAGATACGCAGTATTTT. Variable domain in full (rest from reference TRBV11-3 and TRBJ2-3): EAGVVQSPRYKIIEKKQPVAFWCNPISGHNTLYWYLQNLGQGPELLIRYENEEAVDDSQLPKDRFSAERLKGVDSTLKIQPAELGDSAVYLCASSRDGSTDTQYFGPGTRLTVL.

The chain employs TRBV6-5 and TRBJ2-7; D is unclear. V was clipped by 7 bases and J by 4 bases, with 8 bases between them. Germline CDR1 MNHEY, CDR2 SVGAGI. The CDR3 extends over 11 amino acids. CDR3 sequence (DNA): TGTGCCAGCAAAATTCAGTACGAGCAGTACTTC. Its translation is CASKIQYEQYF.

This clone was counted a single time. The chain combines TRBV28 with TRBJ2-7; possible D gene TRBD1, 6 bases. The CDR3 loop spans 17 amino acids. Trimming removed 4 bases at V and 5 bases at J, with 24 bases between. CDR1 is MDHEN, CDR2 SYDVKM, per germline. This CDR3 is CASSSSTQGIGLHEQYF. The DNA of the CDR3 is TGTGCCAGCAGTTCAAGCACCCAGGGGATAGGCCTCCACGAGCAGTACTTC. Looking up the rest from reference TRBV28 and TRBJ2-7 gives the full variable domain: DVKVTQSSRYLVKRTGEKVFLECVQDMDHENMFWYRQDPGLGLRLIYFSYDVKMKEKGDIPEGYSVSREKKERFSLILESASTNQTSMYLCASSSSTQGIGLHEQYFGPGTRLTVT.

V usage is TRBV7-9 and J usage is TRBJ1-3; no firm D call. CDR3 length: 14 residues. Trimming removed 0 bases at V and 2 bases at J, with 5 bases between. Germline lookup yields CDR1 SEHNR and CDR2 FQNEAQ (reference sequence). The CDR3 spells CASSLAAAGNTIYF. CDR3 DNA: TGTGCCAGCAGCTTAGCGGCAGCTGGAAACACCATATATTTT.

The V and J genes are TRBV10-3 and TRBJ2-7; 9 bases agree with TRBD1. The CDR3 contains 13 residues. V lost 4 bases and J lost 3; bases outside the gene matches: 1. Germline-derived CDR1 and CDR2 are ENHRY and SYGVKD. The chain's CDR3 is CAISGTGDYEQYF. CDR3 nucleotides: TGTGCCATCAGTGGGACAGGGGACTACGAGCAGTACTTC.

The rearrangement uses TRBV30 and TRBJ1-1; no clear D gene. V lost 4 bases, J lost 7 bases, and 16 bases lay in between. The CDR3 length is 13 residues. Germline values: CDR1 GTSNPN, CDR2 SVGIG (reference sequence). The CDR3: CAWTRTKAGEAFF. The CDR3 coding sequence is TGTGCCTGGACCAGGACCAAGGCGGGTGAAGCTTTCTTT.

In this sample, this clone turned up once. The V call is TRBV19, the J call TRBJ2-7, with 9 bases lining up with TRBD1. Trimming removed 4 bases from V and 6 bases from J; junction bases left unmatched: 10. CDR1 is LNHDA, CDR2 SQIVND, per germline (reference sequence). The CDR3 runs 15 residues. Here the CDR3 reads CASSKIQGATGEQYF. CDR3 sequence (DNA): TGTGCCAGTAGTAAAATACAGGGGGCAACTGGCGAGCAGTACTTC.

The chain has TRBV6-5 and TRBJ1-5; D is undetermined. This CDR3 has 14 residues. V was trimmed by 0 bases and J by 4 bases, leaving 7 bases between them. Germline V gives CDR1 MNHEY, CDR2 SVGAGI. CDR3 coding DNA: TGTGCCAGCAGTTACTCGTGGGAGAATCAGCCCCAGCATTTT. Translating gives CASSYSWENQPQHF.

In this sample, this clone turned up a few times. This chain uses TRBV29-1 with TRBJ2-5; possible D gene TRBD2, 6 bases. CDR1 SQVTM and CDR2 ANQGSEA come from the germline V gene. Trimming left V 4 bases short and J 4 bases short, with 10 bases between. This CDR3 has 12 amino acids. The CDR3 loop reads CSVVRGVETQYF. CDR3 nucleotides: TGCAGCGTTGTGCGGGGCGTAGAGACCCAGTACTTC.

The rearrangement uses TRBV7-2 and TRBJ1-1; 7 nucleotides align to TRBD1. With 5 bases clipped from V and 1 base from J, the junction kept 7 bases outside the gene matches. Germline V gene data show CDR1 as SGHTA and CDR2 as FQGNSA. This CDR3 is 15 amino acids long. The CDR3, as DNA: TGTGCCAGCAGCGCGAGACAGGGAGCGAACACTGAAGCTTTCTTT. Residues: CASSARQGANTEAFF.

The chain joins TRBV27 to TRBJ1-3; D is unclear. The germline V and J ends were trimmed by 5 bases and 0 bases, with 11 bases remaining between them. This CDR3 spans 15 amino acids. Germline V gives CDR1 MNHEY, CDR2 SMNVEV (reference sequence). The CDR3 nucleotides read TGTGCCAGCAGTCCCCGGACCAGCTCTGGAAACACCATATATTTT. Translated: CASSPRTSSGNTIYF.

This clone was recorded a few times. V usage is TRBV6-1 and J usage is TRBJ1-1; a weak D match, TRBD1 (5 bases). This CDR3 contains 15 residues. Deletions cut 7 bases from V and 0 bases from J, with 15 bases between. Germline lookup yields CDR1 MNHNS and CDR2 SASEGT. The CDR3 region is CASTLGGTVNTEAFF. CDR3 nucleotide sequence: TGTGCCAGCACCCTTGGAGGGACGGTGAACACTGAAGCTTTCTTT.

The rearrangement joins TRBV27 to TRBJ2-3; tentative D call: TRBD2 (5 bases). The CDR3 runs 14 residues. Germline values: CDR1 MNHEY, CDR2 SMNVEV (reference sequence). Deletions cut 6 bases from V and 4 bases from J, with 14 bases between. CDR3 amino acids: CASSRLRTSDTQYF. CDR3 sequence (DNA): TGTGCCAGCAGCCGACTACGCACGTCAGATACGCAGTATTTT.